This entry lists 21 T cell receptor beta chains sequenced from one sample in a study of T-cell reconstitution after alpha-beta-depleted transplantation in children. A TCRbeta library incorporating unique molecular identifiers was prepared. TCRdb recomputed calls from the PCR reads with MiXCR, one row per CDR3 protein. The sample lists fewer than 750,000 distinct CDR3 sequences, more than 20% occurring once. Sequenced material: PBMCs, mostly from graft donor cells, taken 360 days after TCRalphabeta/CD19-depleted stem cell transplant. The receptors stem from a boy under two years old who had a stem cell transplant for acute myeloid leukemia, so the T cells may come from the graft donor.

This clonotype was detected many times. The J gene is TRBJ1-5, the V gene TRBV12-3 or TRBV12-4, with D tentatively TRBD1 (6 bases). The V and J ends lost 5 bases and 5 bases respectively, with 22 bases between them. The CDR3 has 17 amino acids. For the CDR3, the DNA is TGTGCCAGCAGTAAGTACGGCGGGGGGGCTTTCCATCAGCCCCAGCATTTT. Protein sequence: CASSKYGGGAFHQPQHF.

The chain carries TRBV6-5 and TRBJ2-7; TRBD2 is a possible D gene (5 bases). The V gene's germline CDR1 is MNHEY and CDR2 SVGAGI. CDR3 length equals 15 residues. The germline V and J ends were trimmed by 2 bases and 0 bases, with 11 bases remaining between them. Written as DNA, the CDR3 is TGTGCCAGCAGTTACGGACTGGAAGCCTCCTACGAGCAGTACGTC. This codes for CASSYGLEASYEQYV.

This rearrangement joins TRBV7-9 to TRBJ2-5; a weak D match, TRBD1 (6 bases). This CDR3 is built from 13 residues. The germline gives CDR1 SEHNR, CDR2 FQNEAQ (reference sequence). The germline V and J ends were trimmed by 3 bases and 7 bases, with 12 bases remaining between them. CDR3 residues: CASSFRDKGTQYF. In DNA form, the CDR3 reads TGTGCCAGCAGCTTCCGGGACAAGGGGACCCAGTACTTC.

This clonotype occurred a few times. This chain joins TRBV6-1 and TRBJ2-2; a weak D match, TRBD2 (7 bases). This CDR3 region has 15 residues. Trimming cost V 7 bases and J 4 bases, with 16 bases left between them. Germline-derived CDR1 and CDR2 are MNHNS and SASEGT. The CDR3, as DNA: TGTGCCAGCAACGACAGGTGGGAGGGCACCGGGGAGCTGTTTTTT. This encodes CASNDRWEGTGELFF.

At least ten counts were recorded for this clonotype. The V gene is TRBV29-1, the J gene TRBJ2-1; D is possibly TRBD1 or TRBD2 (6 bases each). V dropped 7 bases and J dropped 6 bases, with 28 bases sitting between them. The CDR3 is made up of 17 amino acids. Per germline, CDR1 SQVTM and CDR2 ANQGSEA. The CDR3 reads CSAPPEVEGVPINEQFF. In DNA form, the CDR3 reads TGCAGCGCCCCGCCGGAAGTGGAGGGGGTACCCATCAATGAGCAGTTCTTC.

This clonotype has a count of ten or more. An end of the junction differs from the germline gene, which may be a read error. V usage is TRBV18 and J usage is TRBJ1-1, with a tentative D call TRBD1 (5 bases). The CDR3 is 14 amino acids. Germline V gene sequence: CDR1 KGHSH, CDR2 LQKENI. CDR3 amino acids: CASSPQEMNTEAFF. CDR3 DNA sequence: TGTGCCAGCTCCCCACAGGAGATGAACACTGAAGCTTTCTTT.

In nucleotides, the CDR3 is TGTGCCAGCGCACTAGCGGTCTACAATGAGCAGTTCTTC. Translated: CASALAVYNEQFF. The chain has TRBV7-3 and TRBJ2-1; TRBD2 matches 8 bases. The germline CDR1 and CDR2 sequences are SGHTA and FQGTGA. V shed 8 bases and J 3 bases; nucleotides not matched to a gene: 3. The CDR3 totals 13 residues.

The chain links TRBV7-9 to TRBJ2-7; 12 bases line up with TRBD1. Trimming took 7 bases from V and 2 from J; bases not matched to a gene: 9. The CDR3 sequence is 16 residues long. Germline values: CDR1 SEHNR, CDR2 FQNEAQ (reference sequence). CDR3 protein: CASTLTRDRGPYEQYF. The CDR3 nucleotides read TGTGCCAGCACCCTAACCCGGGACAGGGGGCCCTACGAGCAGTACTTC.

The CDR3 nucleotides read TGTGCCAGCAGCTTAAGCGTCGGGGAAACCTACGAGCAGTACTTC. It specifies CASSLSVGETYEQYF. The chain recombines TRBV7-2 with TRBJ2-7; TRBD2 might be the D (5 bases). The germline gives CDR1 SGHTA, CDR2 FQGNSA. The CDR3 runs to 15 residues. Trimming pared 2 bases from V and 2 bases from J, leaving 13 bases between.

This clonotype was detected only a few times. The J gene is TRBJ2-1, the V gene TRBV27; D is unresolved. V was trimmed by 4 bases and J by 0 bases, leaving 13 bases between them. This CDR3 has 16 residues. The germline CDR1 and CDR2 sequences are MNHEY and SMNVEV (reference sequence). CDR3 sequence reads: CASSYNTGSSYNEQFF. CDR3 bases: TGTGCCAGCAGTTACAACACCGGGTCCTCCTACAATGAGCAGTTCTTC.

This clonotype has more than one count but fewer than ten. This sequence joins TRBV20-1 and TRBJ2-3, with D possibly TRBD2 on 5 matching bases. This CDR3 comprises 16 residues. Germline values: CDR1 DFQATT, CDR2 SNEGSKA (reference sequence). Trimming left V 4 bases short and J 2 bases short, with 19 bases between. The CDR3 sequence: CSAITGSQPFTDTQYF. The CDR3 nucleotides are TGCAGTGCTATAACGGGAAGCCAACCATTCACAGATACGCAGTATTTT.

In this sample, this clonotype turned up many times. The chain couples TRBV11-3 to TRBJ2-5, with D possibly called TRBD1 or TRBD2 (5 bases each). V lost 6 bases to trimming and J lost 3 bases, with 17 bases between them. The CDR3 covers 15 residues. Germline V gene data show CDR1 as SGHNT and CDR2 as YENEEA. Here the CDR3 DNA reads TGTGCCAGCAGTTACACCTGGAGAGGGGAAGAGACCCAGTACTTC. Translating it yields CASSYTWRGEETQYF.

This clonotype has a count of ten or more. This chain links TRBV6-5 with TRBJ1-2; unclear D gene. The ends were cut back, 4 bases at V and 8 bases at J, with 14 bases in the middle. The CDR3 is made up of 13 amino acids. In germline, CDR1 is MNHEY, CDR2 SVGAGI. The CDR3 bases are TGTGCCAGCAGTTCCACCGGGTATGGAGGCTACACCTTC. This gives the protein CASSSTGYGGYTF.

This clonotype was counted between two and nine times. The chain combines TRBV10-2 with TRBJ2-1; TRBD1 or TRBD2 may be the D gene (7 bases each). V lost 7 bases to trimming and J lost 5 bases, with 27 bases between them. The germline V gene encodes CDR1 WSHSY and CDR2 SAAADI. The CDR3 spans 18 residues. CDR3 sequence: CASKATGGPGQRNNEQFF. CDR3 bases: TGCGCCAGCAAAGCGACGGGGGGACCGGGACAGAGAAACAATGAGCAGTTCTTC.

This clonotype has ten or more counts. This rearrangement joins TRBV20-1 to TRBJ2-1; 9 bases align to TRBD1. The CDR3 totals 14 residues. The junction had 7 bases not matched to a gene; V was cut back by 6 bases and J by 4 bases. The germline V gene has CDR1 DFQATT and CDR2 SNEGSKA (reference sequence). The CDR3 DNA is TGCAGTGCCGACGGGACAGGGAGATACAATGAGCAGTTCTTC. Encoded protein: CSADGTGRYNEQFF.

The chain carries TRBV6-5 and TRBJ2-3; D is undetermined. Per the germline V gene, CDR1 is MNHEY and CDR2 is SVGAGI. The length of the CDR3 is 16 residues. V gave up 2 bases and J gave up 0 bases, with 12 bases separating them. CDR3 region: CASSYVGIPSTDTQYF. Here the CDR3 DNA reads TGTGCCAGCAGTTACGTTGGGATCCCTAGCACAGATACGCAGTATTTT.

This clonotype was seen only a few times. The genes are TRBV6-5 and TRBJ1-5, with no clear D. The ends were cut back, 0 bases at V and 5 bases at J, with 8 bases in the middle. This CDR3 has 14 amino acids. Germline loops: CDR1 MNHEY, CDR2 SVGAGI. This chain's CDR3 is CASSYSWTDQPQHF. Here the CDR3 DNA reads TGTGCCAGCAGTTACTCATGGACGGATCAGCCCCAGCATTTT.

The CDR3 loop reads CASSLLQGGIGEAFF. Written as DNA, the CDR3 is TGTGCCAGCAGCCTACTACAGGGAGGGATCGGTGAAGCTTTCTTT. This chain connects TRBV6-1 to TRBJ1-1, with D perhaps TRBD1 (6 bases). Trimming cost V 6 bases and J 7 bases, with 21 bases left between them. CDR3 length: 15 residues. The V gene's germline CDR1 is MNHNS and CDR2 SASEGT.

In this sample, this clonotype turned up many times. This chain joins TRBV29-1 and TRBJ2-7; 7 bases are a match to TRBD1. The J segment lost 4 bases and the V segment lost 4 bases, leaving 4 bases of the junction unmatched. The germline CDR1 and CDR2 sequences are SQVTM and ANQGSEA. CDR3 length: 12 amino acids. The CDR3 DNA reads TGCAGCGTTGGAGACAGGGAATACGAGCAGTACTTC. Amino acid sequence: CSVGDREYEQYF.

This chain connects TRBV5-1 to TRBJ2-1, with 13 bases fitting TRBD2. Germline loops: CDR1 SGHRS, CDR2 YFSETQ. After removal of 4 bases from V and 8 bases from J, the junction contained 9 bases not matched to a gene. This CDR3 comprises 16 residues. The CDR3 reads CASSPVATSGRDEQFF. The CDR3 nucleotides read TGCGCCAGCAGCCCCGTGGCTACTAGCGGGAGGGATGAGCAGTTCTTC.

This clonotype has a handful of counts. The chain is built from TRBV12-3 or TRBV12-4 and TRBJ1-4, with no clear D. The CDR3 runs 13 residues. V lost 2 bases to trimming and J lost 11 bases, with 12 bases between them. The CDR3 nucleotides are TGTGCCAGCAGTTTAATGGTTTCTGGGAAACTGTTTTTT. Its translation is CASSLMVSGKLFF.